This T cell receptor (beta chain) comes out of a study of identifying expanded T cells in peripheral blood. Study results and limitations: Differentially abundant clones: around 1.2 between replicates, 16.4 at 2 to 3 weeks, around 19 at four.

This CDR3 spans 12 amino acids. Germline V CDR1 and CDR2: MDHEN, SYDVKM. The germline V and J ends were trimmed by 5 bases and 2 bases, with 6 bases remaining between them. Some clones are missing from TCRdb's copy, which holds only in-frame ones; the method was immunoSEQ multiplex PCR. This sample yields approximately 110,000 clones, of which approximately 90% are seen a single time; 16% belongs to the top ten. During the collection period, no donor immune events like infections were recorded. About this clone: The target antigen is unknown.

The sequencing input was blood. The chain combines TRBV28 with TRBJ2-5; no clear D. The receptor's source is a person aged 18-70 years in good health. The CDR3 sequence: CASSRYQETQYF. The CDR3 coding sequence is TGTGCCAGCAGTCGATATCAAGAGACCCAGTACTTC.